This is a list of T cell receptor beta chains from one sample in a study of somatic mutations in cytotoxic T cells in rheumatoid arthritis. Sequencing was performed with immunoSEQ multiplex PCR; in TCRdb, only in-frame clones are kept and a portion is missing. The repertoire includes approximately 12,000 clones, about 77% of them detected once, and less than 25% sits in the top ten. Material for sequencing was CD8+ T cells sorted from blood. Receptors were obtained from an adult with rheumatoid arthritis. CDR3s include the opening cysteine and the closing phenylalanine or tryptophan. A D gene is named only where the DNA matches it firmly. Clone size, where shown, is once, few, many, or a class for clones that have expanded.

size	V	D	J	CDR3	DNA
.	TRBV27	.	TRBJ2-7	CASSLDWTAASYEQYF	TGTGCCAGCAGTTTAGATTGGACAGCGGCCTCCTACGAGCAGTACTTC
.	TRBV4-2	.	TRBJ1-2	CASRLLLVLGYTF	TGTGCCAGCAGACTCCTCCTGGTTCTTGGCTACACCTTC
once	TRBV2	TRBD2	TRBJ2-5	CASSDLLGLAGQETQYF	TGTGCCAGCAGTGACCTATTGGGACTAGCGGGCCAAGAGACCCAGTACTTC
.	TRBV6-6	TRBD1	TRBJ2-7	CASRTGLYYEQYF	TGTGCCAGCAGGACAGGGCTATACTACGAGCAGTACTTC
.	TRBV27	TRBD2	TRBJ2-7	CASSPFLAGGPYEQYF	TGTGCCAGCAGTCCCTTCTTAGCGGGAGGGCCCTACGAGCAGTACTTC
.	TRBV28	TRBD1	TRBJ2-3	CASSRAGQAFSTDTQYF	TGTGCCAGCAGCAGGGCGGGACAGGCCTTTTCCACAGATACGCAGTATTTT
.	TRBV9	.	TRBJ1-2	CASGGPQGGYTF	TGTGCCAGTGGGGGGCCTCAGGGGGGCTACACCTTC
.	TRBV7-6	.	TRBJ2-1	CASSLTGPDEQFF	TGTGCCAGCAGCTTAACGGGACCGGATGAGCAGTTCTTC
once	TRBV6-6	.	TRBJ1-2	CASSYSQGGGLDGYTF	TGTGCCAGCAGTTACTCCCAGGGCGGCGGTTTAGATGGCTACACCTTC
.	TRBV6-1	TRBD2	TRBJ2-7	CASSGDLAGGNYEQYF	TGTGCCAGCAGTGGTGATCTGGCGGGAGGGAACTACGAGCAGTACTTC
.	TRBV5-8	.	TRBJ2-2	CASRDPGRDTGELFF	TGTGCCAGCAGAGATCCGGGAAGAGACACCGGGGAGCTGTTTTTT
.	TRBV10-1	.	TRBJ2-7	CASSPPTRPYEQYF	TGCGCCAGCAGTCCCCCAACACGGCCCTACGAGCAGTACTTC
.	TRBV6-4	TRBD1	TRBJ1-1	CATRQGAFF	TGTGCCACACGACAGGGAGCTTTCTTT
.	TRBV6-4	.	TRBJ2-3	CASSALGGGTDTQYF	TGTGCCAGCAGTGCCCTAGGGGGGGGCACAGATACGCAGTATTTT
once	TRBV29-1	.	TRBJ1-2	CSVGPSLYGYTF	TGCAGCGTGGGACCATCTCTCTATGGCTACACCTTC
.	TRBV5-4	TRBD2	TRBJ2-5	CASSAGLAWETQYF	TGTGCCAGCAGCGCCGGACTAGCTTGGGAGACCCAGTACTTC
once	TRBV2	TRBD2	TRBJ2-3	CASSEGLAGGTDTQYF	TGTGCCAGCAGTGAAGGACTAGCGGGAGGTACAGATACGCAGTATTTT
.	TRBV29-1	.	TRBJ1-1	CSVEALNTEAFF	TGCAGCGTTGAAGCGTTGAACACTGAAGCTTTCTTT
.	TRBV5-1	.	TRBJ2-3	CASSLGQDGTQYF	TGCGCCAGCAGCTTGGGACAAGACGGTACGCAGTATTTT
.	TRBV2	.	TRBJ1-1	CASSGSYRATEAFF	TGTGCCAGCAGTGGGAGCTACAGGGCCACTGAAGCTTTCTTT
few	TRBV7-9	.	TRBJ2-7	CASSSLNEQYF	TGTGCCAGCAGCTCATTAAACGAGCAGTACTTC
.	TRBV4-1	.	TRBJ2-7	CASSQDPGGEQYF	TGCGCCAGCAGCCAAGATCCGGGCGGCGAGCAGTACTTC
.	TRBV6-5	.	TRBJ1-4	CASSFVHRENEKLFF	TGTGCCAGCAGTTTCGTACATAGGGAGAATGAAAAACTGTTTTTT
few	TRBV11-3	TRBD2	TRBJ2-3	CASSTSGVTDTQYF	TGTGCCAGCAGCACTAGCGGAGTCACAGATACGCAGTATTTT
.	TRBV11-2	.	TRBJ2-3	CASSLGDRRRYF	TGTGCCAGCAGCTTAGGCGATAGGAGGAGGTATTTT
.	TRBV19	.	TRBJ2-7	CASSPGQHYEQYF	TGTGCCAGTAGTCCCGGGCAGCACTACGAGCAGTACTTC
.	TRBV6-5	TRBD1	TRBJ2-2	CASSGGQGNTGELFF	TGTGCCAGCAGTGGCGGACAGGGTAACACCGGGGAGCTGTTTTTT
.	TRBV5-4	.	TRBJ2-7	CASSSTQGPPSEQYF	TGTGCCAGCAGTTCGACACAGGGACCCCCGAGCGAGCAGTACTTC
.	TRBV6-1	.	TRBJ2-7	CASSESPGVVHEQYF	TGTGCCAGCAGTGAAAGCCCGGGAGTCGTCCACGAGCAGTACTTC
.	TRBV4-1	TRBD1	TRBJ2-7	CASSQEDNRGGDEQYF	TGCGCCAGCAGCCAAGAGGATAACAGGGGTGGCGACGAGCAGTACTTC
.	TRBV7-8	.	TRBJ2-1	CASSLVRGTGNEQFF	TGTGCCAGCAGCTTAGTCAGGGGAACAGGCAATGAGCAGTTCTTC
.	TRBV19	.	TRBJ1-1	CASSMSAGNTEAFF	TGTGCCAGTAGTATGTCCGCAGGGAACACTGAAGCTTTCTTT
.	TRBV5-1	.	TRBJ2-7	CASSLVGRTYEQYF	TGCGCCAGCAGCTTGGTTGGTAGAACCTACGAGCAGTACTTC
.	TRBV2	.	TRBJ1-4	CASSVWQGNEKLFF	TGTGCCAGCAGTGTCTGGCAGGGGAATGAAAAACTGTTTTTT
.	TRBV28	TRBD1	TRBJ2-5	CASSLYPNSTGGTETQYF	TGTGCCAGCAGTTTATACCCGAATTCGACAGGGGGCACAGAGACCCAGTACTTC
.	TRBV27	TRBD1	TRBJ2-1	CASSPGTGGNEQFF	TGTGCCAGCAGTCCCGGGACAGGGGGCAATGAGCAGTTCTTC
.	TRBV7-9	TRBD2	TRBJ2-1	CASSSSGTTYNEQFF	TGTGCCAGCAGCTCGTCCGGGACTACCTACAATGAGCAGTTCTTC
.	TRBV12-5	.	TRBJ2-1	CASGSGYNEQFF	TGTGCTAGTGGTTCCGGATACAATGAGCAGTTCTTC
.	TRBV27	TRBD2	TRBJ2-1	CASSLSAGAAYNEQFF	TGTGCCAGCAGTCTCTCAGCGGGAGCCGCCTACAATGAGCAGTTCTTC
.	TRBV28	.	TRBJ2-3	CASSSRPDSTDTQYF	TGTGCCAGCAGTTCTCGCCCGGACAGCACAGATACGCAGTATTTT
.	TRBV29-1	TRBD1	TRBJ1-1	CSVRKQGPNTEAFF	TGCAGCGTCCGAAAACAGGGGCCGAACACTGAAGCTTTCTTT
once	TRBV7-3	.	TRBJ2-2	CASSLGQGQAGELFF	TGTGCCAGCAGCCTGGGTCAGGGTCAAGCCGGGGAGCTGTTTTTT
.	TRBV27	.	TRBJ1-5	CASEASSQPQHF	TGTGCCAGCGAGGCGTCCAGTCAGCCCCAGCATTTT
.	TRBV12-5	.	TRBJ2-4	CASGLGPGTINIQYF	TGTGCTAGTGGTTTAGGTCCTGGCACAATAAACATTCAGTACTTC
.	TRBV4-1	.	TRBJ1-5	CASSQGPYSNQPQHF	TGCGCCAGCAGCCAGGGGCCGTATAGCAATCAGCCCCAGCATTTT
.	TRBV10-2	.	TRBJ1-2	CASSSSAANYGYTF	TGCGCCAGCAGTTCGTCAGCCGCTAACTATGGCTACACCTTC
.	TRBV21-1	.	TRBJ1-4	CASSPGGTAQSEKLFF	TGTGCCAGCAGCCCTGGGGGGACGGCCCAATCGGAAAAACTGTTTTTT
.	TRBV7-9	.	TRBJ2-1	CASSATPTPRYENEQFF	TGTGCCAGCAGCGCGACCCCTACACCACGATACGAGAATGAGCAGTTCTTC
medium-sized	TRBV6-1	TRBD2	TRBJ2-1	CASSEKAGGYNEQFF	TGTGCCAGCAGTGAAAAAGCGGGAGGTTACAATGAGCAGTTCTTC
.	TRBV7-6	TRBD2	TRBJ2-1	CASSRRVGTSGSNEQFF	TGTGCCAGCAGCCGGAGGGTGGGGACTAGCGGGTCGAACGAGCAGTTCTTC
.	TRBV7-9	.	TRBJ2-6	CASSTGARGANVLTF	TGTGCCAGCAGCACTGGGGCGAGGGGGGCCAACGTCCTGACTTTC
.	TRBV2	TRBD1	TRBJ1-3	CASSADRGPGNTIYF	TGTGCCAGCAGCGCGGACAGGGGGCCCGGAAACACCATATATTTT
.	TRBV5-1	TRBD1	TRBJ2-2	CASSRTGGVTGELFF	TGCGCCAGCAGCAGGACAGGGGGGGTCACCGGGGAGCTGTTTTTT
.	TRBV19	TRBD1	TRBJ1-5	CASRRQGGSNQPQHF	TGTGCCAGTAGAAGACAGGGAGGTAGCAATCAGCCCCAGCATTTT
once	TRBV11-3	TRBD2	TRBJ2-2	CASSLSGGPTGELFF	TGTGCCAGCAGCTTGAGCGGGGGTCCCACCGGGGAGCTGTTTTTT
.	TRBV28	.	TRBJ2-7	CASSTLRASYSYEQYF	TGTGCCAGCAGTACGCTCAGGGCCTCCTACTCCTACGAGCAGTACTTC
.	TRBV5-6	.	TRBJ1-3	CASSPAAGNTIYF	TGTGCCAGCAGTCCGGCGGCTGGAAACACCATATATTTT